This T cell receptor beta chain emerged from a study of blood T cell repertoires in COVID-19. Study-level information: COVID-19 samples from acute and convalescent phases originated in the United States, Italy and Spain.

The CDR3 runs to 16 residues. Germline V gives CDR1 KGHDR, CDR2 SFDVKD. V dropped 0 bases and J dropped 1 base, with 10 bases sitting between them. Sequenced by immunoSEQ multiplex PCR; TCRdb stores in-frame clones only, minus some. This sample has 110,000 or so clones; 80% to 90% occur once, and the top ten carry less than 1.5%. Sequences were obtained from peripheral blood. V and J are TRBV24-1 and TRBJ2-3; D call uncertain. The receptor was derived from a human donor in a cohort sampled during active COVID-19. The CDR3 DNA follows: TGTGCCACCAGTGATTTGCCGGGTGCTCGCACAGATACGCAGTATTTT. As protein: CATSDLPGARTDTQYF.